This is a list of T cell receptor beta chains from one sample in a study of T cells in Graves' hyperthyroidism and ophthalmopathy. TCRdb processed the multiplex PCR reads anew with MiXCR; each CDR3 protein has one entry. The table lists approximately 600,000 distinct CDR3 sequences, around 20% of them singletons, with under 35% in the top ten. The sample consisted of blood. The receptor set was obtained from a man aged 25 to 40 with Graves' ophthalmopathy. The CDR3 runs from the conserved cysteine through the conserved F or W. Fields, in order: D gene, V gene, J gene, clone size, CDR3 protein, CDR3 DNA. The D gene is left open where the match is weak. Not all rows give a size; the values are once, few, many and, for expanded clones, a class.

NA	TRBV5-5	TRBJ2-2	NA	CASSSWIGGATGELFF	TGTGCCAGCAGCTCTTGGATTGGCGGGGCGACCGGGGAGCTGTTTTTT
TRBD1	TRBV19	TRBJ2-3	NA	CASSTDRALTDTQYF	TGTGCCAGTAGTACGGACAGGGCCCTCACAGATACGCAGTATTTT
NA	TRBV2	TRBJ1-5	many	CASSAGEGQPQHF	TGTGCCAGCAGTGCTGGGGAGGGTCAGCCCCAGCATTTT
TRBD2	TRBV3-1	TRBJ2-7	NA	CASSSSGSIRTYEQYF	TGTGCCAGCAGCTCGAGCGGGAGCATTAGGACCTACGAGCAGTACTTC
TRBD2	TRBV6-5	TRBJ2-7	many	CASSYSRAGGDYEQYF	TGTGCCAGCAGTTACTCGCGAGCGGGAGGAGACTACGAGCAGTACTTC
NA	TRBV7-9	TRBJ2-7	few	CASSSFRGPGYEQYF	TGTGCCAGCAGCTCTTTTCGGGGGCCCGGTTACGAGCAGTACTTC
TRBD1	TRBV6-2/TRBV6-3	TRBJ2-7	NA	CASSSRGQGIYEQYF	TGTGCCAGCAGCTCACGAGGACAGGGAATATACGAGCAGTACTTC
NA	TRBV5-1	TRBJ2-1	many	CASSLGRAKDEQFF	TGCGCCAGCAGCCTCGGACGGGCTAAGGATGAGCAGTTCTTC
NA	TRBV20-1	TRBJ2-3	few	CSANLPGRTDTQYF	TGCAGTGCTAACCTACCGGGGCGCACAGATACGCAGTATTTT
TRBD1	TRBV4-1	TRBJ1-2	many	CASSQLVPRDRDNYGYTF	TGCGCCAGCAGCCAACTAGTCCCCCGGGACAGGGATAACTATGGCTACACCTTC
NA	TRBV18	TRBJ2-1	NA	CATSWGASYNEQFF	TGTGCCACCTCGTGGGGGGCATCCTACAATGAGCAGTTCTTC
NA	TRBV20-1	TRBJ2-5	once	CSARDGSKGETQYF	TGCAGTGCTAGAGATGGAAGCAAAGGGGAGACCCAGTACTTC
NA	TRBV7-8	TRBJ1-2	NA	CASSPLFQGPNYGYTF	TGTGCCAGCAGCCCCCTTTTTCAGGGCCCCAACTATGGCTACACCTTC
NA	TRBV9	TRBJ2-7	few	CASSTEPQGNEQYF	TGTGCCAGCAGCACCGAACCACAGGGTAACGAGCAGTACTTC
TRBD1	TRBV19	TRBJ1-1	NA	CASIDDRGEAFF	TGTGCCAGTATTGACGACAGGGGTGAAGCTTTCTTT
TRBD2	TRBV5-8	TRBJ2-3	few	CASSSSGSPDTQYF	TGTGCCAGCAGCTCTAGCGGGAGTCCAGATACGCAGTATTTT
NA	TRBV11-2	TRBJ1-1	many	CASSLVKTTEAFF	TGTGCCAGCAGCTTAGTCAAAACCACTGAAGCTTTCTTT
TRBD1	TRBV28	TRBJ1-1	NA	CASSLPRTGWFF	TGTGCCAGCAGTTTACCCAGGACAGGGTGGTTCTTT
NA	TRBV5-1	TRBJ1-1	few	CASSFEGFTEAFF	TGCGCCAGCAGCTTTGAGGGTTTTACTGAAGCTTTCTTT
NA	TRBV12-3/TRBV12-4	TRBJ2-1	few	CASSLFVRAQIHNEQFF	TGTGCCAGCAGTTTATTTGTGAGGGCACAAATTCATAATGAGCAGTTCTTC
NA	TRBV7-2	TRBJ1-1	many	CASSLAPQGAWRTEAFF	TGTGCCAGCAGCTTAGCGCCCCAGGGAGCGTGGAGGACTGAAGCTTTCTTT
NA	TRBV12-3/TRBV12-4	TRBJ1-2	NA	CASSFGEGWGGYTF	TGTGCCAGCAGTTTTGGGGAGGGGTGGGGTGGCTACACCTTC
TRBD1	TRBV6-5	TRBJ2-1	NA	CASSSRTGEQFF	TGTGCCAGCAGTTCCCGGACAGGGGAGCAGTTCTTC
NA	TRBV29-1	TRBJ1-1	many	CSVQGRETEAFF	TGCAGCGTTCAGGGGAGGGAAACTGAAGCTTTCTTT
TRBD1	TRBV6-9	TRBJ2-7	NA	CASQLQTGSSYEQYF	TGTGCCAGCCAGTTACAGACAGGGAGCTCCTACGAGCAGTACTTC
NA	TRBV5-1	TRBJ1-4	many	CASSPVGGAEKLFF	TGCGCCAGCAGCCCCGTAGGAGGTGCTGAAAAACTGTTTTTT
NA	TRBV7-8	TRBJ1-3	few	CASSLGGPFVGNTIYF	TGTGCCAGCAGCTTAGGGGGCCCTTTTGTTGGAAACACCATATATTTT
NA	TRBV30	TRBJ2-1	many	CAWSPSLVEEQFF	TGTGCCTGGAGCCCGTCACTAGTGGAGGAGCAGTTCTTC
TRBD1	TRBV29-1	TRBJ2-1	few	CSVEGTGAPSSYNEQFF	TGCAGCGTCGAAGGGACAGGGGCCCCTAGCTCCTACAATGAGCAGTTCTTC
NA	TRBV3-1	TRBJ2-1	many	CASSQDEMGEQFF	TGTGCCAGCAGCCAAGATGAAATGGGCGAGCAGTTCTTC
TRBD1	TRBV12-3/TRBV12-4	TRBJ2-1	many	CASSFRPGQGRNEQFF	TGTGCCAGCAGCTTCCGACCGGGACAGGGGAGGAATGAGCAGTTCTTC
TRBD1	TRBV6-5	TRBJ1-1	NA	CASRSDRGRKAEAFF	TGTGCCAGCAGAAGTGACAGGGGGCGTAAAGCTGAAGCTTTCTTT
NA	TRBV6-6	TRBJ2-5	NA	CASSYSGPQETQYF	TGTGCCAGCAGTTACTCGGGCCCACAAGAGACCCAGTACTTC
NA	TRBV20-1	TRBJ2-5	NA	CSARDVGRVTETQYF	TGCAGTGCTAGAGATGTGGGGAGAGTGACAGAGACCCAGTACTTC
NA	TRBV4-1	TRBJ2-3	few	CASSQGIPGADTQYF	TGCGCCAGCAGCCAAGGTATACCGGGGGCCGATACGCAGTATTTT
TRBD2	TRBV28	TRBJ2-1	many	CASSWGGGSSYNEQFF	TGTGCCAGCAGTTGGGGGGGGGGGAGCTCCTACAATGAGCAGTTCTTC
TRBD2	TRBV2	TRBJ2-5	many	CASRDSGVKETQYF	TGTGCCAGCAGGGATAGCGGGGTCAAAGAGACCCAGTACTTC
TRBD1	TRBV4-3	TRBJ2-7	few	CASSQTTGINVEQYF	TGCGCCAGCAGCCAGACGACAGGGATAAATGTGGAGCAGTACTTC